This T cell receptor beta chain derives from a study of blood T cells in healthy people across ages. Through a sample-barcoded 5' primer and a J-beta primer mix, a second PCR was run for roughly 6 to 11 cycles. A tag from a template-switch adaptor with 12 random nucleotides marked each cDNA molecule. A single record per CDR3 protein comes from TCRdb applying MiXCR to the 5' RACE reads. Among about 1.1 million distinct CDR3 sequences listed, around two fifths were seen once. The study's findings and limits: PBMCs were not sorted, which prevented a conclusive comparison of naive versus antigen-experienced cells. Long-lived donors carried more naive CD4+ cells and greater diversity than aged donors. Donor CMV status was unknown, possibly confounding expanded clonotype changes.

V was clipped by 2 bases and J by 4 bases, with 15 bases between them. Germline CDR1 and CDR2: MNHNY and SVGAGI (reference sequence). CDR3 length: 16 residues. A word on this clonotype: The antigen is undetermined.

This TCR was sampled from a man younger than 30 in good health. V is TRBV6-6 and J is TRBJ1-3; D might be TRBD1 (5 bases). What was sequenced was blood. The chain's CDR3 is CASSYPGQSDGNTIYF. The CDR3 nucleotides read TGTGCCAGCAGTTACCCGGGGCAGTCGGACGGAAACACCATATATTTT.